The source of this T cell receptor beta chain is a study of T cells of healthy individuals listed by TCRdb under 2018. Library preparation was by 5' RACE. The sequencer listed for this sample is Illumina MiSeq. The public reads were quality trimmed at Q25 with fastp and then assembled into clones with MiXCR by TCRdb, keeping productive beta chains. Rows matching on CDR3 protein sequence are summarized as one entry with the most common DNA and genes. Present in this sample are 90,000 to 100,000 distinct CDR3 sequences, 17% of which were seen just once. The ten largest clones capture roughly 6.1% of the sample. CDR1 and CDR2 are drawn from the germline V gene (reference sequence): MNHNY, SVGAGI. A distance of 9 bases separates the germline ends of V and J, which lose 6 bases and 1 base respectively. Measured from the cysteine to the phenylalanine, the CDR3 is 13 residues long. Kept here is only the CDR3 DNA, which spans 39 bases and is read in frame from base 1.

This clonotype was counted ten times or more. Its cognate antigen has yet to be identified. Within one base of it there is no much larger clone, and no base qualities were kept. The receptor comes from a human donor in good health. Recombination joined TRBV6-6 with TRBJ1-1; TRBD1 might be the D gene, on 5 matching bases. The nucleotide sequence reads TGTGCCAGCAGCAAACAGGAGAACACTGAAGCTTTCTTT. It translates as CASSKQENTEAFF.